Presented here are 32 T cell receptor beta chains from one specimen sequenced in a study of shared T cell receptors in the human thymus. Assay: immunoSEQ multiplex PCR; the TCRdb copy retains only in-frame clones and omits some. The sample records 500,000 to 550,000 clones, about 84% being singletons. These data also featured in a second study, about human thymus T cells.

Material for sequencing was thymocytes. These receptors all come from a boy younger than two with a congenital heart defect.

V usage is TRBV7-9 and J usage is TRBJ1-5; the D is unclear. Per the germline V gene, CDR1 is SEHNR and CDR2 is FQNEAQ (reference sequence). The V end was cut by 1 base, the J end by 4 bases, with 11 bases between. CDR3 length equals 15 residues. The CDR3 nucleotides read TGTGCCAGCAGCTTAGTCGGAGGCCTTAATCAGCCCCAGCATTTT. This gives the protein CASSLVGGLNQPQHF. The full variable domain, its missing parts supplied by reference TRBV7-9 and TRBJ1-5, is DTGVSQNPRHKITKRGQNVTFRCDPISEHNRLYWYRQTLGQGPEFLTYFQNEAQLEKSRLLSDRFSAERPKGSFSTLEIQRTEQGDSAMYLCASSLVGGLNQPQHFGDGTRLSIL.

This chain links TRBV30 with TRBJ1-5; TRBD1 is a possible D gene (6 bases). This CDR3 is built from 14 residues. V shed 0 bases and J shed 6 bases, with 12 bases lying between them. Per the germline V gene, CDR1 is GTSNPN and CDR2 is SVGIG (reference sequence). The CDR3 coding sequence is TGTGCCTGGAGTGTTCGGGACAATCGTCAGCCCCAGCATTTT. It is translated as CAWSVRDNRQPQHF.

V and J are TRBV30 and TRBJ2-5; D may be TRBD2 (5 bases). Between the trimmed V and J ends, which lost 6 bases and 7 bases, there was a span of 15 bases. Germline CDR1 GTSNPN, CDR2 SVGIG (reference sequence). This CDR3 comprises 12 residues. Written as DNA, the CDR3 is TGTGCCTGCCCTAACCCCGGAGGGACCCAGTACTTC. It translates to CACPNPGGTQYF.

A word on this clone: Mismatch with germline at one junction end may stem from a read error. J is TRBJ2-5 and V is TRBV4-2; D might be TRBD2 (6 bases). This CDR3 is 16 amino acids long. The germline V gene encodes CDR1 LGHNA and CDR2 YNFKEQ. CDR3 sequence: CASNQGPLATRETQYF. The CDR3 bases are TGTGCCAGCAACCAAGGCCCACTAGCTACGAGGGAGACCCAGTACTTC.

This chain links TRBV6-1 with TRBJ2-7; D gene ambiguous. This CDR3 is built from 15 residues. Trimming left V 1 base short and J 1 base short, with 11 bases between. Germline CDR1 reads MNHNS; CDR2 reads SASEGT. The CDR3 region has the DNA TGTGCCAGCAGTGAAGACCTAGACCTGTCCTACGAGCAGTACTTC. It is translated as CASSEDLDLSYEQYF.

This clone was counted a single time. This sequence joins TRBV27 and TRBJ2-1, with 8 bases identical to TRBD2. The J segment lost 0 bases and the V segment lost 6 bases, leaving 4 bases of the junction unmatched. The length of the CDR3 is 15 residues. CDR1 and CDR2 from the germline V gene are MNHEY and SMNVEV (reference sequence). CDR3 nucleotides: TGTGCCAGCAGGCAGGGACTAGGCTCCTACAATGAGCAGTTCTTC. As protein: CASRQGLGSYNEQFF.

The chain employs TRBV19 and TRBJ2-1; TRBD1 agrees at 8 bases. The germline gives CDR1 LNHDA, CDR2 SQIVND (reference sequence). After removal of 3 bases from V and 6 bases from J, the junction contained 7 bases not matched to a gene. CDR3 length equals 15 residues. The CDR3 bases are TGTGCCAGTAGTATCGGTCAGGGGGCAGGCAATGAGCAGTTCTTC. It yields the protein CASSIGQGAGNEQFF.

This rearrangement joins TRBV4-2 to TRBJ1-5; D unresolved. V lost 1 base, J lost 1 base, and 11 bases lay in between. Germline assignment: CDR1 LGHNA and CDR2 YNFKEQ. CDR3 size: 16 residues. CDR3 protein: CASSQVGRGSNQPQHF. The CDR3 DNA is TGTGCCAGCAGCCAAGTTGGTCGCGGGAGCAATCAGCCCCAGCATTTT.

This chain uses TRBV4-1 with TRBJ2-3, with TRBD2 identical over 15 bases. CDR1 MGHRA and CDR2 YSYEKL come from the germline V gene. CDR3 size: 18 residues. Trimming cost V 2 bases and J 3 bases; bases outside gene matches: 6. CDR3 bases: TGCGCCAGCAGCCAACCTCGGACTAGCGGGAGGGGAACAGATACGCAGTATTTT. This gives the protein CASSQPRTSGRGTDTQYF.

This clone has more than one count but fewer than ten. The V and J genes are TRBV5-6 and TRBJ1-5; D remains unclear. Germline CDR1 reads SGHDT; CDR2 reads YYEEEE. CDR3 length: 13 amino acids. V shed 4 bases and J shed 8 bases, with 13 bases lying between them. This CDR3 reads CASSTGVAEPQHF. DNA for the CDR3: TGTGCCAGCAGCACCGGAGTTGCGGAGCCCCAGCATTTT.

The rearrangement links TRBV5-1 to TRBJ2-7, with a tentative D call TRBD2 (5 bases). V was shortened by 6 bases and J by 3 bases, with 16 bases between the two germline ends. Germline CDR1 and CDR2: SGHRS and YFSETQ. This CDR3 is 14 amino acids long. The CDR3 DNA reads as TGCGCCAGCACAAGGGCCCCGGGGAGCTACGAGCAGTACTTC. Translating it yields CASTRAPGSYEQYF.

This CDR3 reads CASSSGVGETQYF. The CDR3 nucleotides are TGCGCCAGCAGTTCGGGAGTAGGGGAGACCCAGTACTTC. The J gene is TRBJ2-5, the V gene TRBV10-2; maybe TRBD2 (6 bases). From germline, CDR1 is WSHSY and CDR2 SAAADI. CDR3 length: 13 residues. V lost 5 bases, J lost 5 bases, and 12 bases lay in between.

This chain uses TRBV11-3 with TRBJ2-7, with 14 bases aligning to TRBD2. CDR3 length: 19 residues. Trimming took 7 bases from V and 7 from J; bases not matched to a gene: 21. The V gene's germline CDR1 is SGHNT and CDR2 YENEEA. The CDR3 DNA reads as TGTGCCAGCACCCCGCCGGGACTAGCGGGAGCCCGACCCTCGGGGGAGCAGTACTTC. Translation: CASTPPGLAGARPSGEQYF. Full variable domain (rest looked up from reference TRBV11-3 and TRBJ2-7): EAGVVQSPRYKIIEKKQPVAFWCNPISGHNTLYWYLQNLGQGPELLIRYENEEAVDDSQLPKDRFSAERLKGVDSTLKIQPAELGDSAVYLCASTPPGLAGARPSGEQYFGPGTRLTVT.

The rearrangement joins TRBV19 to TRBJ2-4, with 7 bases that match TRBD1. The CDR3 spans 16 residues. Trimming removed 5 bases from V and 0 bases from J; junction bases left unmatched: 7. Germline values: CDR1 LNHDA, CDR2 SQIVND (reference sequence). Here the CDR3 DNA reads TGTGCCAGTAGTCCCCGGGACAGCGGAGCCAAAAACATTCAGTACTTC. It yields the protein CASSPRDSGAKNIQYF.

CDR3 DNA: TGTGCTATTAGGAGGAACACCATATATTTT. This translates into CAIRRNTIYF. The chain employs TRBV7-7 and TRBJ1-3; D not certain. CDR3 size: 10 residues. Germline loops: CDR1 SSHAT, CDR2 FNYEAQ (reference sequence).

V usage is TRBV5-1 and J usage is TRBJ2-5, with 10 bases lining up with TRBD2. The CDR3 length is 18 residues. The V gene end was trimmed by 2 bases and the J gene end by 3 bases; junction bases not matched to a gene: 13. Germline CDR1 is SGHRS and CDR2 is YFSETQ. CDR3 nucleotides: TGCGCCAGCAGCTTTCCCTGGACTAGCGGAAAGGCAAAAGAGACCCAGTACTTC. Protein: CASSFPWTSGKAKETQYF.

This rearrangement joins TRBV4-1 to TRBJ2-7; D not resolved. Germline V lookup: CDR1 MGHRA, CDR2 YSYEKL. Trimming pared 0 bases from V and 0 bases from J, leaving 9 bases between. This CDR3 is 15 amino acids long. As DNA, the CDR3 is TGCGCCAGCAGCCAAGAGGTTGCGGTCTCCTACGAGCAGTACTTC. Its protein product is CASSQEVAVSYEQYF.

A few counts support this clone. The chain couples TRBV6-5 to TRBJ1-3, with D maybe TRBD1 (5 bases). The CDR3 consists of 16 residues. CDR1 and CDR2 from the germline V gene are MNHEY and SVGAGI. The ends were cut back, 0 bases at V and 8 bases at J, with 17 bases in the middle. The CDR3 DNA follows: TGTGCCAGCAGTTACTCGTTCACTGGGGGGTACGACACCATATATTTT. This gives the protein CASSYSFTGGYDTIYF.

The CDR3 spells CASSSVVGGIYGYTF. The CDR3 DNA sequence: TGTGCCAGCAGTTCCGTTGTTGGGGGGATCTATGGCTACACCTTC. V is TRBV6-5 and J is TRBJ1-2; possible D gene TRBD1, 5 bases. The germline V gene encodes CDR1 MNHEY and CDR2 SVGAGI. Trimming took 4 bases from V and 4 from J, leaving 16 bases between them. The CDR3 loop spans 15 amino acids.

With respect to this clone: One end of the junction does not line up with germline, which may come from a read error. V usage is TRBV9 and J usage is TRBJ1-2; TRBD1 is a possible D gene (6 bases). Germline V gene lookup returns CDR1 SGDLS and CDR2 YYNGEE. The length of the CDR3 is 13 residues. CDR3 coding DNA: TGTGCCAGCGAAGGGGGACCTAAATATGGCTACACCTTC. It translates to CASEGGPKYGYTF. Full variable domain (rest looked up from reference TRBV9 and TRBJ1-2): DSGVTQTPKHLITATGQRVTLRCSPRSGDLSVYWYQQSLDQGLQFLIQYYNGEERAKGNILERFSAQQFPDLHSELNLSSLELGDSALYFCASEGGPKYGYTFGSGTRLTVV.

The V gene is TRBV28, the J gene TRBJ2-2; no clear D gene. Per the germline V gene, CDR1 is MDHEN and CDR2 is SYDVKM. The CDR3 consists of 15 residues. V gave up 1 base and J gave up 0 bases, with 6 bases separating them. In nucleotides, the CDR3 is TGTGCCAGCAGTTTATATCATCCGAACACCGGGGAGCTGTTTTTT. Encoded protein: CASSLYHPNTGELFF.

V is TRBV27 and J is TRBJ2-7, with 8 bases matching TRBD2. The V and J ends lost 8 bases and 1 base, in that order; junction bases with no gene match: 13. This CDR3 has 16 residues. Germline CDR1 and CDR2: MNHEY and SMNVEV (reference sequence). The CDR3 here is CASGWVAGYGSYEQYF. The CDR3 coding sequence is TGTGCCAGCGGGTGGGTAGCGGGATACGGGTCCTACGAGCAGTACTTC.

V and J are TRBV7-2 and TRBJ2-5; a possible D gene is TRBD1 (5 bases). Germline V gives CDR1 SGHTA, CDR2 FQGNSA. There are 14 residues in the CDR3. V was cut by 8 bases and J by 3 bases, with 16 bases left in between. In nucleotides, the CDR3 is TGTGCCAGCGGAACAGGTGAGGACGAAGAGACCCAGTACTTC. It encodes CASGTGEDEETQYF.

The chain recombines TRBV27 with TRBJ2-5, with a weak D call TRBD1 (5 bases). Trimming shortened V by 11 bases and J by 3 bases, and 13 bases separated the two germline ends. Germline CDR1 and CDR2: MNHEY and SMNVEV (reference sequence). The CDR3 has 12 amino acids. Here the CDR3 reads CAVDTFKETQYF. In DNA, the CDR3 is TGTGCCGTGGACACCTTCAAAGAGACCCAGTACTTC.

V is TRBV5-1 and J is TRBJ2-2, with D hard to call. Germline CDR1 is SGHRS and CDR2 is YFSETQ. CDR3 length: 14 amino acids. V lost 0 bases and J 5 bases, leaving 8 bases between the germline ends. Here the CDR3 DNA reads TGCGCCAGCAGCTTGGGTACTAAAACCGGGGAGCTGTTTTTT. Translation gives CASSLGTKTGELFF.

This chain joins TRBV5-8 and TRBJ2-7; the D gene is possibly TRBD2 (6 bases). Trimming cost V 1 base and J 5 bases, with 16 bases left between them. The germline V gene encodes CDR1 SGHTS and CDR2 YDEGEE. The CDR3 spans 15 residues. CDR3 region: CASSLPGPQRDEQYF. In DNA, the CDR3 is TGTGCCAGCAGCTTGCCGGGCCCCCAGCGGGACGAGCAGTACTTC.

This clone has just one count. The J gene is TRBJ1-4, the V gene TRBV11-2; 9 positions agree with TRBD1. The germline CDR1 and CDR2 sequences are SGHAT and FQNNGV. The CDR3 runs to 14 residues. The V segment lost 6 bases and the J segment 5 bases; nucleotides outside the gene matches: 4. The CDR3 region is CASRAGTGNEKLFF. CDR3 nucleotide sequence: TGTGCCAGCAGAGCCGGGACAGGGAATGAAAAACTGTTTTTT.

The genes are TRBV19 and TRBJ1-3; D is unclear. The V gene's germline CDR1 is LNHDA and CDR2 SQIVND (reference sequence). Trimming removed 9 bases at V and 0 bases at J, with 9 bases between. The CDR3 loop spans 13 amino acids. For the CDR3, the DNA is TGTGCCAGCCGCGCCATCTCTGGAAACACCATATATTTT. This gives the protein CASRAISGNTIYF.

The chain recombines TRBV6-5 with TRBJ1-1; no definite D call. Germline lookup yields CDR1 MNHEY and CDR2 SVGAGI. The CDR3 is made up of 16 amino acids. Trimming took 2 bases from V and 1 from J, leaving 14 bases between them. As DNA, the CDR3 is TGTGCCAGCAGTTACCTCCCGGGAGGCCGGAACACTGAAGCTTTCTTT. It yields the protein CASSYLPGGRNTEAFF.

The chain recombines TRBV28 with TRBJ2-7, with D perhaps matching TRBD1 (5 bases). Trimming took off 5 bases at V and 5 bases at J, with 19 bases between the two ends. Per germline, CDR1 MDHEN and CDR2 SYDVKM. CDR3 size: 15 residues. The CDR3 bases are TGTGCCAGCAGTCAGGCAGGGAATATTTCCCACGAGCAGTACTTC. Protein product: CASSQAGNISHEQYF.

The chain uses TRBV11-2 and TRBJ1-3, with D perhaps matching TRBD1 (5 bases). Trimming removed 4 bases from V and 0 bases from J, with 10 bases in between. CDR1 and CDR2 from the germline V gene are SGHAT and FQNNGV. The CDR3 is 15 residues long. DNA for the CDR3: TGTGCCAGCAGCTCGGCGGACACCTCTGGAAACACCATATATTTT. Translation gives CASSSADTSGNTIYF.

The chain links TRBV9 to TRBJ1-2; D is ambiguous. V lost 2 bases, J lost 2 bases, and 7 bases lay in between. Per the germline V gene, CDR1 is SGDLS and CDR2 is YYNGEE. This CDR3 has 13 residues. The CDR3 nucleotides read TGTGCCAGCAGCGTTGGCGGAAACTATGGCTACACCTTC. Protein product: CASSVGGNYGYTF.